The entry below describes one T cell receptor beta chain. Its antigen remains unknown. This sample stems from a study of T cell responses to AZD1222 COVID-19 vaccine. General observations from the study: Within unmutated variant regions lay the reported targets of nearly half of spike-specific TCRs. There were vaccine-associated CD4 TCRs across spike, dominant at 160-218 and 743-854.

Sequencing was performed with immunoSEQ multiplex PCR; in TCRdb, only in-frame clones are kept and a portion is missing. This table has about 42,000 clones, 65% to 85% appearing once. Analysis merged second doses at about 4 or about 12 weeks. The sample in question was peripheral blood, obtained 28 days after the second AZD1222 dose. The source of this sequence is an adult who received the AZD1222 COVID-19 vaccine.

The CDR3 coding sequence is TGTGCCTGGAGTCCCTCTTTGTCGGGGGCGGGAGCTTTCTTT. As protein: CAWSPSLSGAGAFF. The chain is built from TRBV30 and TRBJ1-1, with D possibly TRBD1 on 6 matching bases. The CDR3 has 14 residues. Germline CDR1 and CDR2: GTSNPN and SVGIG (reference sequence). The V end lost 2 bases, the J end lost 10 bases, and 20 bases lay between the germline ends. Complete variable domain (other parts from reference TRBV30 and TRBJ1-1): SQTIHQWPATLVQPVGSPLSLECTVEGTSNPNLYWYRQAAGRGLQLLFYSVGIGQISSEVPQNLSASRPQDRQFILSSKKLLLSDSGFYLCAWSPSLSGAGAFFGQGTRLTVV.